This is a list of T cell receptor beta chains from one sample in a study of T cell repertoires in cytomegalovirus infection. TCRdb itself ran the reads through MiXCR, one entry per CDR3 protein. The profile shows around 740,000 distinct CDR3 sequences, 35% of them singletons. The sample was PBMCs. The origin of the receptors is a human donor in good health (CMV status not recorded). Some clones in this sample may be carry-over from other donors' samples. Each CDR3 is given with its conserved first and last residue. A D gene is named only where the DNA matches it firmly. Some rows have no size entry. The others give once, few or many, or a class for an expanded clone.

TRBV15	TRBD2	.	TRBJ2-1	CATKNPFLGGSAANEQFF	TGTGCCACCAAAAATCCCTTTCTGGGCGGGAGTGCCGCCAATGAGCAGTTCTTC
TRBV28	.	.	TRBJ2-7	CASSLHAGPEYEQYF	TGTGCCAGCAGTTTACACGCCGGGCCAGAATACGAGCAGTACTTC
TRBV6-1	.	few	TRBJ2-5	CASAGTRAGEVKTQYF	TGTGCCAGCGCCGGGACCCGGGCAGGGGAGGTGAAGACCCAGTACTTC
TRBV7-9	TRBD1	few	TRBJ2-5	CASSRSWDRETQYF	TGTGCCAGCAGCCGTTCCTGGGACAGAGAGACCCAGTACTTC
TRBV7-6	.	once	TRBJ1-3	CASTLDQGGNTIYF	TGTGCCAGCACCCTTGACCAGGGTGGAAACACCATATATTTT
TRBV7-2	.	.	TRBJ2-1	CASSRGPFCGSEQFF	TGTGCCAGCAGTCGTGGGCCTTTTTGTGGTAGTGAGCAGTTCTTC
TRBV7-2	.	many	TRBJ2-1	CASSPPREGYEQFF	TGTGCCAGCAGCCCCCCCCGCGAGGGTTACGAGCAGTTCTTC
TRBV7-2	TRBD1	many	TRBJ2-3	CASSTHRGRGDTQYF	TGTGCCAGCAGCACTCACAGGGGACGAGGAGATACGCAGTATTTT
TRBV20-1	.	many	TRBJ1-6	CSARDRTGYSPLHF	TGCAGTGCTAGAGATCGCACGGGGTACTCACCCCTCCACTTT
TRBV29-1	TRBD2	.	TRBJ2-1	CSVEALAGADNEQFF	TGCAGCGTTGAAGCACTAGCGGGGGCCGATAATGAGCAGTTCTTC
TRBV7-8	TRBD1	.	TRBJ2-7	CASSLRDRGHEQYF	TGTGCCAGCAGCTTAAGGGACAGGGGGCACGAGCAGTACTTC
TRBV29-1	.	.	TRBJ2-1	CSVDTRKGSYNEQFF	TGCAGCGTTGATACTAGAAAAGGCTCCTACAATGAGCAGTTCTTC
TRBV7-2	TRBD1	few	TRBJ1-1	CASSGYRGVITEAFF	TGTGCCAGCAGCGGATACAGGGGGGTCATCACTGAAGCTTTCTTT
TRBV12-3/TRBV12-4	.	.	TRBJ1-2	CASSLSTGLRGGYTF	TGTGCCAGCAGTTTATCAACAGGCCTACGCGGTGGCTACACCTTC
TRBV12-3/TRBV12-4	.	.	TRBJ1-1	CASTRGFGGFEAFF	TGTGCCAGCACCAGAGGTTTTGGAGGGTTTGAAGCTTTCTTT
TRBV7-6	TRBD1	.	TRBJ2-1	CASSPDSRTGLSYNEQFF	TGTGCCAGCAGCCCAGACTCCCGGACAGGTCTTTCCTACAATGAGCAGTTCTTC
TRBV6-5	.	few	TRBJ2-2	CASRRAGNTGELFF	TGTGCCAGCAGGCGGGCGGGGAACACCGGGGAGCTGTTTTTT
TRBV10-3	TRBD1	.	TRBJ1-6	CAISEVRQGGNSPLHF	TGTGCCATCAGTGAGGTCCGACAGGGGGGAAATTCACCCCTCCACTTT
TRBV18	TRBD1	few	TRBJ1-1	CASSPKQGSMAEAFF	TGTGCCAGCTCACCGAAACAGGGGTCAATGGCTGAAGCTTTCTTT
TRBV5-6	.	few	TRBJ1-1	CASSFLPTGHEAFF	TGTGCCAGCAGCTTCCTACCTACAGGGCATGAAGCTTTCTTT
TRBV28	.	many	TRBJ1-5	CASSLTDQPQHF	TGTGCCAGCAGTTTGACCGATCAGCCCCAGCATTTT